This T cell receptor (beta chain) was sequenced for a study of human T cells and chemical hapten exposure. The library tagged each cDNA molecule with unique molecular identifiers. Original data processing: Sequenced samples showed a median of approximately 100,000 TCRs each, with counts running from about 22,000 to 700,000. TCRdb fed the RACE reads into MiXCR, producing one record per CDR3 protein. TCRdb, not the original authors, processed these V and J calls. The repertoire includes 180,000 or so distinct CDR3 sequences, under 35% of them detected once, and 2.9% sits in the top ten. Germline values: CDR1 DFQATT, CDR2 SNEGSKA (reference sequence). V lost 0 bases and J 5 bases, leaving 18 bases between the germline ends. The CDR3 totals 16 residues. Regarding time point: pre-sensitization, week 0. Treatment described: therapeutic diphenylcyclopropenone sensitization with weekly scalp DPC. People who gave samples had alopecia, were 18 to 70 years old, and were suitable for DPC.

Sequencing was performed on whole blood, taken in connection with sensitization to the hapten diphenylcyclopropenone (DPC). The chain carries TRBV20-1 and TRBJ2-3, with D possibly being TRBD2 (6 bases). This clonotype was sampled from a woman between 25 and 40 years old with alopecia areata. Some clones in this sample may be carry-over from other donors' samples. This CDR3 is CSARDPRGGSGDTQYF. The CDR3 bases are TGCAGTGCTAGAGATCCCCGAGGAGGGTCGGGAGATACGCAGTATTTT.